These T cell receptor beta chains were read from a single sample in a study of T cell repertoires in ileal Crohn's disease. Sequencing was performed with immunoSEQ multiplex PCR; in TCRdb, only in-frame clones are kept and a portion is missing. Of about 5,400 clones listed, 82% were seen once; the top ten hold about 20%. Sequenced input: ileal tissue. Source of these receptors: an adult with Crohn's disease. CDR3s include the opening cysteine and the closing phenylalanine or tryptophan. The D gene is left open where the match is weak. Where a row states a size, it is once, few, many or the class of an expanded clone; other rows omit it.

D gene: TRBD1; V gene: TRBV6-1; J gene: TRBJ2-3; clone size: once; CDR3 DNA: TGTGCCGGTCAGACGGGACAGGGACTATATACGCAGTATTTT; CDR3 protein: CAGQTGQGLYTQYF
D gene: .; V gene: TRBV6-1; J gene: TRBJ2-1; clone size: .; CDR3 DNA: TGTGCCAGCAGTGAAGCGCGTCTGGTTAATGAGCAGTTCTTC; CDR3 protein: CASSEARLVNEQFF
D gene: .; V gene: TRBV25-1; J gene: TRBJ2-3; clone size: .; CDR3 DNA: TGTGCCAGCAGGCCACCACTAGAGAACACAGATACGCAGTATTTT; CDR3 protein: CASRPPLENTDTQYF
D gene: .; V gene: TRBV5-6; J gene: TRBJ1-2; clone size: once; CDR3 DNA: TGTGCCAGCAGCTTGGAGGTCCTCAGAACTGCACTTGGCTACACCTTC; CDR3 protein: CASSLEVLRTALGYTF
D gene: TRBD1; V gene: TRBV5-8; J gene: TRBJ2-5; clone size: .; CDR3 DNA: TGTGCCAGCAGCTCTCTTGACAGGGGGATCGCAAGTCAAGAGACCCAGTACTTC; CDR3 protein: CASSSLDRGIASQETQYF
D gene: .; V gene: TRBV19; J gene: TRBJ1-1; clone size: .; CDR3 DNA: TGTGCCAGTAGTATAGGCAGGGTGGCGAACACTGAAGCTTTCTTT; CDR3 protein: CASSIGRVANTEAFF
D gene: .; V gene: TRBV14; J gene: TRBJ2-2; clone size: .; CDR3 DNA: TGTGCCAGCAGCCAAGATATCCCTGGGGAGCTGTTTTTT; CDR3 protein: CASSQDIPGELFF
D gene: .; V gene: TRBV5-1; J gene: TRBJ2-2; clone size: .; CDR3 DNA: TGCGCCAGCAGCTTGGTGGGGGCCACCGGGGAGCTGTTTTTT; CDR3 protein: CASSLVGATGELFF
D gene: .; V gene: TRBV9; J gene: TRBJ1-2; clone size: .; CDR3 DNA: TGTGCCAGCAGCGCAGGGTTGGATGGCTACACCTTC; CDR3 protein: CASSAGLDGYTF
D gene: TRBD1; V gene: TRBV19; J gene: TRBJ1-2; clone size: .; CDR3 DNA: TGTGCCAGTACCGACGGGGGGAGGGGACAGATACTGGATGGCTACACCTTC; CDR3 protein: CASTDGGRGQILDGYTF
D gene: .; V gene: TRBV7-8; J gene: TRBJ1-2; clone size: .; CDR3 DNA: TGTGCCAGCAGGGAAGGGGGAAACCTCTATGGCTACACCTTC; CDR3 protein: CASREGGNLYGYTF
D gene: .; V gene: TRBV4-1; J gene: TRBJ2-5; clone size: .; CDR3 DNA: TGCGCCAGCAGTCAAGGGCCGGGGAACCAAGAGACCCAGTACTTC; CDR3 protein: CASSQGPGNQETQYF
D gene: .; V gene: TRBV19; J gene: TRBJ1-6; clone size: .; CDR3 DNA: TGTGCCAGTAGTATTTATTTATCGGGGGCATTGAGCTCCTATAATTCACCCCTCCACTTT; CDR3 protein: CASSIYLSGALSSYNSPLHF
D gene: TRBD1; V gene: TRBV7-3; J gene: TRBJ2-6; clone size: .; CDR3 DNA: TGTGCCAGCAGCCCGACAGGGGGCGCTGGGGCCAACGTCCTGACTTTC; CDR3 protein: CASSPTGGAGANVLTF
D gene: .; V gene: TRBV11-2; J gene: TRBJ1-4; clone size: .; CDR3 DNA: TGTGCCAGCAGCCCCCCTCGGCAGGGTGGTGAAAAACTGTTTTTT; CDR3 protein: CASSPPRQGGEKLFF
D gene: .; V gene: TRBV5-1; J gene: TRBJ2-6; clone size: .; CDR3 DNA: TGCGCCAGCAGCTTGACAGGGTCTGGGGCCAACGTCCTGACTTTC; CDR3 protein: CASSLTGSGANVLTF
D gene: .; V gene: TRBV4-1; J gene: TRBJ2-5; clone size: .; CDR3 DNA: TGCGCCAGCAGCCAAAGCCTAGCACGCGGGGAGACCCAGTACTTC; CDR3 protein: CASSQSLARGETQYF
D gene: .; V gene: TRBV29-1; J gene: TRBJ2-5; clone size: .; CDR3 DNA: TGCAGCGTTGACGTCCAAACGGAGACCCAGTACTTC; CDR3 protein: CSVDVQTETQYF
D gene: .; V gene: TRBV18; J gene: TRBJ1-2; clone size: .; CDR3 DNA: TGTGCCAGCTCACCCACCTTTCGCCCGAACTATGGCTACACCTTC; CDR3 protein: CASSPTFRPNYGYTF
D gene: .; V gene: TRBV4-1; J gene: TRBJ2-1; clone size: .; CDR3 DNA: TGCGCCAGCAGCCAAGAACCGGAGGTTAGCGGATACAATGAGCAGTTCTTC; CDR3 protein: CASSQEPEVSGYNEQFF
D gene: .; V gene: TRBV28; J gene: TRBJ2-7; clone size: .; CDR3 DNA: TGTGCCAGCAGTCCGCCGGGACTCGGGCAGTACTTC; CDR3 protein: CASSPPGLGQYF
D gene: .; V gene: TRBV6-4; J gene: TRBJ1-2; clone size: few; CDR3 DNA: TGTGCCAGCAGTGACTCGAATTACTATGGCTACACCTTC; CDR3 protein: CASSDSNYYGYTF
D gene: TRBD2; V gene: TRBV5-4; J gene: TRBJ2-3; clone size: .; CDR3 DNA: TGTGCCAGCAGCCCCTGGACTAGTGGGACAGATACGCAGTATTTT; CDR3 protein: CASSPWTSGTDTQYF
D gene: .; V gene: TRBV5-4; J gene: TRBJ1-1; clone size: .; CDR3 DNA: TGTGCCAGCAGCCCGGATGCGGGCTATAATGAAGCTTTCTTT; CDR3 protein: CASSPDAGYNEAFF
D gene: TRBD1; V gene: TRBV5-1; J gene: TRBJ1-1; clone size: .; CDR3 DNA: TGCGCCAGCAGCTACGCGACAGGGGTAGCGGCAAACACTGAAGCTTTCTTT; CDR3 protein: CASSYATGVAANTEAFF
D gene: .; V gene: TRBV29-1; J gene: TRBJ1-1; clone size: .; CDR3 DNA: TGCAGCGTTGAGATGGGGGGCACTGAAGCTTTCTTT; CDR3 protein: CSVEMGGTEAFF
D gene: TRBD1; V gene: TRBV18; J gene: TRBJ2-7; clone size: .; CDR3 DNA: TGTGCCAGCTCACCGGGGGGACAGGGAACTTCTGGGCAGTACTTC; CDR3 protein: CASSPGGQGTSGQYF
D gene: .; V gene: TRBV28; J gene: TRBJ1-6; clone size: .; CDR3 DNA: TGTGCCAGCATACTTACCGGGGATAATTCACCCCTCCACTTT; CDR3 protein: CASILTGDNSPLHF